This T cell receptor (beta chain) derives from a study of T cell clonality in common variable immunodeficiency. There are 16 residues in the CDR3. V gave up 5 bases and J gave up 1 base; unmatched junction bases: 10. Germline V CDR1 and CDR2: DFQATT, SNEGSKA (reference sequence). Using immunoSEQ multiplex PCR, the repertoire was profiled, and TCRdb retains in-frame clones only, with some absent. Altogether some 38,000 clones were found in the sample, and no singletons occur. Many counts were recorded for this clone. Its matching antigen is unknown. The read finishes 3 residues shy of the CDR3 end, and the germline J gene is used to complete it. Both groups were predominantly of Caucasian heritage. Donors gave 5 to 8 ml heparinized peripheral whole blood. Study-level points and caveats: Fewer deletions and N-nucleotide insertions were reportedly seen in common variable immunodeficiency TCR beta sequences. Shared TCRbeta clones were fewer between CVID subjects than controls.

The origin of this receptor is a person aged 18 to 75 in good health. The chain combines TRBV20-1 with TRBJ2-3, with 9 bases lining up with TRBD2. The sequenced sample was peripheral blood mononuclear cells. CDR3 loop: CSAASFERGGTDTQYF. The CDR3 DNA, read in part, is TGCAGTGCTGCCTCCTTCGAGCGGGGGGGCACAGATACG.